This T cell receptor beta chain was recorded in a study of T cells in Graves' hyperthyroidism and ophthalmopathy. Overall study: Peripheral blood collection took place at initial diagnosis, before any treatment.

TCR beta CDR3 regions were amplified from RNA transcripts. The HTBI primer set served for first-round RT-PCR of the TCR CDR3. TCRdb processed the multiplex PCR reads anew with MiXCR; each CDR3 protein has one entry. The data contain just under 750,000 distinct CDR3 sequences, about 35% of them singletons. The source of the PBMCs was more than 9.5 ml of fresh peripheral blood. Germline V gene data show CDR1 as LNHDA and CDR2 as SQIVND (reference sequence). CDR3 length: 16 amino acids. J lost 4 bases, V lost 5 bases, and 12 bases had no gene match. This sequence originates from a woman between 40 and 55 years old with Graves' hyperthyroidism. V and J are TRBV19 and TRBJ2-5; 8 positions match TRBD1. Source material: blood. CDR3 protein: CASSSPTGEVAETQYF. The CDR3 DNA reads as TGTGCCAGTAGTTCCCCGACAGGGGAGGTGGCAGAGACCCAGTACTTC.